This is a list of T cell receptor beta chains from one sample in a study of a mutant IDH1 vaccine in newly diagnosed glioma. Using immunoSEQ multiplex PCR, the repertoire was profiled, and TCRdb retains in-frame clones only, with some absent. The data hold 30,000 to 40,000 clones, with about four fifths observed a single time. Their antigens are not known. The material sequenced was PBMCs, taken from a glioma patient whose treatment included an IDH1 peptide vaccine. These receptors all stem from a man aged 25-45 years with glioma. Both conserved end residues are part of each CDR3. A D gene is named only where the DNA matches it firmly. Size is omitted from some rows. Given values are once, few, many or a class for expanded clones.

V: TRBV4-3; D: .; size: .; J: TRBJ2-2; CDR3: CASSQERSIGELFF
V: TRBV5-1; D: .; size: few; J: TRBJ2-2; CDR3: CASSLRDTGELFF
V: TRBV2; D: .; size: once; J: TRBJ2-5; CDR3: CASSRQETQYF
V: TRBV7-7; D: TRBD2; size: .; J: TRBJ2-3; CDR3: CASSLLAGSVTDTQYF
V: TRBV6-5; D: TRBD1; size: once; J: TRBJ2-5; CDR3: CASSYGTGSGETQYF
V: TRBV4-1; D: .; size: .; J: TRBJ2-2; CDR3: CASSRLRELFF
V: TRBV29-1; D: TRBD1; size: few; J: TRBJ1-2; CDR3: CSVEPGQGFGGYTF
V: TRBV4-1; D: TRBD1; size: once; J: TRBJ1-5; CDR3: CASSQAHGQGLQPQHF
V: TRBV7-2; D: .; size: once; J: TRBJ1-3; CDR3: CASSPQSGSGNTIYF
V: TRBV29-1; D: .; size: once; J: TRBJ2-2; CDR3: CSVEGQANTGELFF
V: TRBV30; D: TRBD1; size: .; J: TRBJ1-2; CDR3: CAWNPRDRILSNYGYTF
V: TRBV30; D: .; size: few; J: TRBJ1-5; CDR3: CAWSPQPSNQPQHF
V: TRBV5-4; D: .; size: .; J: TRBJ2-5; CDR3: CASSLYGRGQETQYF